This T cell receptor (beta chain) was recorded in a study of OX40 agonist ivuxolimab in advanced cancers. Broader study findings: Low normalized clonal expansion also occurred in some nonresponding patients. The expanded peripheral T cells' antigen specificity was not determined.

In regard to this clone: Its antigen remains unknown.

The table came from immunoSEQ multiplex PCR; TCRdb's copy has only in-frame clones and leaves some out. The sample includes approximately 160,000 clones, roughly 94% seen only once; the top ten take about 0.3%. The sequence was obtained from an adult with an advanced solid tumor such as melanoma, head and neck, liver or kidney cancer. This material consisted of CD4+ or CD8+ T cells sorted from blood, taken in a trial of the OX40 agonist ivuxolimab.

CDR3 in DNA: TGTGCCAGCAGCTCCGCCTACGAGCAGTACTTC. Amino acid sequence: CASSSAYEQYF. The chain joins TRBV7-8 to TRBJ2-7; no clear D. The CDR3 is 11 amino acids. Germline assignment: CDR1 SGHVS and CDR2 FQNEAQ. V was pared by 4 bases and J by 2 bases, with 3 bases between.